The entry that follows covers one T cell receptor (beta chain) sequence. What it binds is unknown. This entry is derived from a study of T cell responses to AZD1222 COVID-19 vaccine. Study conclusions and caveats: The study reported that nearly half of spike-specific TCRs target unmutated variant regions. Sampling that yielded the repertoires occurred only after the peak T cell response. Among AZD1222 vaccinees, only 5 to 7 were seropositive at baseline. Among vaccine-associated CD4 TCRs, coverage spanned spike, with dominance at 160-218 and 743-854.

Measured with immunoSEQ multiplex PCR; TCRdb has only the in-frame clones, and not every one. Counted here are more than 75,000 clones, about 89% occurring once; the ten biggest clones make up under 8.5%. The ends lost 1 base at V and 1 base at J; junction bases unmatched: 2. The CDR3 runs 15 residues. Germline CDR1 reads LGHNA; CDR2 reads YSLEER. This receptor was taken from an adult in good health. The sequenced sample was peripheral blood, obtained on day 0 of AZD1222 vaccination. V and J are TRBV4-3 and TRBJ2-3; 7 bases match TRBD2. The CDR3 is CASSQGLAGTDTQYF. DNA for the CDR3: TGCGCCAGCAGCCAAGGACTAGCCGGCACAGATACGCAGTATTTT.